The 20 T cell receptor beta chains below all came from one sample that was sequenced in a study of T cell responses to AZD1222 COVID-19 vaccine. Only in-frame clones appear in the TCRdb table, and some are missing; sequencing was by immunoSEQ multiplex PCR. The data contain 40,000 to 50,000 clones, around 80% of them singletons. Material: peripheral blood, obtained 28 days after the second AZD1222 dose. All receptors come from an adult who received the AZD1222 COVID-19 vaccine.

J is TRBJ2-4 and V is TRBV28, with 8 bases aligning to TRBD1. Germline lookup yields CDR1 MDHEN and CDR2 SYDVKM. This CDR3 has 17 residues. The trim removed 3 bases at V and 1 base at J, leaving 8 bases unmatched. CDR3 DNA: TGTGCCAGCAGTTTTAGCCAGGGGGCGAGGGCCAAAAACATTCAGTACTTC. The encoded protein is CASSFSQGARAKNIQYF. Full variable domain (outside the CDR3, taken from reference TRBV28 and TRBJ2-4): DVKVTQSSRYLVKRTGEKVFLECVQDMDHENMFWYRQDPGLGLRLIYFSYDVKMKEKGDIPEGYSVSREKKERFSLILESASTNQTSMYLCASSFSQGARAKNIQYFGAGTRLSVL.

This clone has just one count. The rearrangement links TRBV15 to TRBJ1-1; weak D call: TRBD1 (5 bases). With 3 bases removed from V and 0 bases from J, the gap between germline ends came to 11 bases. CDR1 and CDR2 from the germline V gene are LNHNV and YYDKDF (reference sequence). The CDR3 runs to 15 residues. Written as DNA, the CDR3 is TGTGCCACCAGCAGGGTGGGGACGGTGAACACTGAAGCTTTCTTT. It specifies CATSRVGTVNTEAFF.

This sequence joins TRBV20-1 and TRBJ2-1; D is uncertain. This CDR3 contains 11 residues. V dropped 6 bases and J dropped 8 bases, with 11 bases sitting between them. Germline loops: CDR1 DFQATT, CDR2 SNEGSKA (reference sequence). The CDR3 nucleotides read TGCAGTGCATGGGCATCCCATGAGCAGTTCTTC. The encoded protein is CSAWASHEQFF.

The rearrangement uses TRBV10-3 and TRBJ2-5, with a weak D call TRBD1 (6 bases). V was clipped by 8 bases and J by 0 bases, with 22 bases between them. The CDR3 is 17 residues long. Germline V gives CDR1 ENHRY, CDR2 SYGVKD. CDR3 sequence (DNA): TGTGCCATCGGTTATTCTTCCAGGGGATCGTACCAAGAGACCCAGTACTTC. Its translation: CAIGYSSRGSYQETQYF.

The J gene is TRBJ2-2, the V gene TRBV6-5; 9 bases line up with TRBD1. Losses at the gene ends were 6 bases for V and 13 bases for J; bases not matched to a gene: 15. This CDR3 has 15 residues. In germline, CDR1 is MNHEY, CDR2 SVGAGI. Here the CDR3 reads CASSPKETGGVGLFF. The CDR3 nucleotides are TGTGCCAGCAGCCCCAAGGAGACAGGGGGAGTAGGGCTGTTTTTT.

This chain links TRBV7-9 with TRBJ2-1; 9 positions match TRBD1. Per germline, CDR1 SEHNR and CDR2 FQNEAQ (reference sequence). The trim removed 6 bases at V and 7 bases at J, leaving 4 bases unmatched. This CDR3 comprises 13 residues. The CDR3 here is CASRGTGRNEQFF. The CDR3 bases are TGTGCCAGCAGAGGGACAGGGAGGAATGAGCAGTTCTTC.

This chain links TRBV19 with TRBJ2-2; D is possibly TRBD1 or TRBD2 (6 bases each). V dropped 2 bases and J dropped 6 bases, with 10 bases sitting between them. The CDR3 has 14 residues. Germline V gene data show CDR1 as LNHDA and CDR2 as SQIVND (reference sequence). The CDR3 DNA follows: TGTGCCAGTAGTATAATGGGGGGCCCCGGGGAGCTGTTTTTT. Its translation: CASSIMGGPGELFF. Full variable domain (remainder filled in from reference TRBV19 and TRBJ2-2): DGGITQSPKYLFRKEGQNVTLSCEQNLNHDAMYWYRQDPGQGLRLIYYSQIVNDFQKGDIAEGYSVSREKKESFPLTVTSAQKNPTAFYLCASSIMGGPGELFFGEGSRLTVL.

V and J are TRBV27 and TRBJ2-5, with D tentatively TRBD1 or TRBD2 (6 bases each). The CDR3 extends over 14 amino acids. Germline loops: CDR1 MNHEY, CDR2 SMNVEV (reference sequence). Deletions cut 5 bases from V and 5 bases from J, with 15 bases between. DNA for the CDR3: TGTGCCAGCAGTCCCCGGGGGCTCGGGGAGACCCAGTACTTC. Translated, it gives CASSPRGLGETQYF.

The J gene is TRBJ2-7, the V gene TRBV15; D is perhaps TRBD2 (6 bases). The V end was cut by 0 bases, the J end by 4 bases, with 13 bases between. The CDR3 length is 15 residues. Looked up from germline, CDR1 is LNHNV and CDR2 is YYDKDF (reference sequence). CDR3 sequence: CATSREPAGRYEQYF. The DNA of the CDR3 is TGTGCCACCAGCAGAGAACCGGCGGGGCGGTACGAGCAGTACTTC.

The chain recombines TRBV6-5 with TRBJ1-1; a possible D gene is TRBD1 (5 bases). The CDR3 runs 15 residues. Per germline, CDR1 MNHEY and CDR2 SVGAGI. V was shortened by 6 bases and J by 1 base, with 15 bases between the two germline ends. Written as DNA, the CDR3 is TGTGCCAGCAGACCCGGGGACCGTGGGAACACTGAAGCTTTCTTT. This codes for CASRPGDRGNTEAFF.

This chain links TRBV19 with TRBJ1-1, with D unclear. CDR3 size: 14 residues. V lost 3 bases, J lost 6 bases, and 14 bases lay in between. Germline-derived CDR1 and CDR2 are LNHDA and SQIVND (reference sequence). CDR3: CASSIKADRSEAFF. CDR3 nucleotides: TGTGCCAGTAGTATCAAGGCGGATAGATCTGAAGCTTTCTTT.

V gene TRBV19 combines with J gene TRBJ1-1; no clear D. The CDR3 is made up of 14 amino acids. Trimming left V 3 bases short and J 5 bases short, with 13 bases between. Germline V gene lookup returns CDR1 LNHDA and CDR2 SQIVND (reference sequence). Here the CDR3 reads CASSIELTGTEAFF. For the CDR3, the DNA is TGTGCCAGTAGTATTGAGTTGACGGGAACTGAAGCTTTCTTT.

The CDR3 loop is CATSRGLPEQYF. The DNA of the CDR3 is TGTGCCACCAGCAGAGGACTACCAGAGCAGTACTTC. The chain has TRBV15 and TRBJ2-7; D possibly corresponds to TRBD2 (5 bases). Trimming pared 1 base from V and 7 bases from J, leaving 8 bases between. Germline V gene lookup returns CDR1 LNHNV and CDR2 YYDKDF (reference sequence). The CDR3 has 12 residues.

J is TRBJ1-2 and V is TRBV23-1; D is possibly TRBD1 (5 bases). TRBV23-1 belongs to the ORF category, with a function that is uncertain. The CDR3 runs to 17 residues. V gave up 4 bases and J gave up 3 bases, with 21 bases separating them. The CDR3 reads CASSPDSEGLVDYGYTF. CDR3 bases: TGCGCCAGCAGTCCAGACAGCGAAGGATTAGTGGACTATGGCTACACCTTC.

V usage is TRBV7-2 and J usage is TRBJ2-6; 7 bases align to TRBD2. Germline values: CDR1 SGHTA, CDR2 FQGNSA. Germline trimming cut 5 bases from V and 2 bases from J; bases unmatched to any gene: 6. This CDR3 comprises 16 residues. The CDR3 sequence: CASSTPGGPGANVLTF. For the CDR3, the DNA is TGTGCCAGCAGCACACCGGGGGGTCCTGGGGCCAACGTCCTGACTTTC.

The gene calls are TRBV10-3 and TRBJ2-2; D uncertain. The germline V and J ends were trimmed by 0 bases and 4 bases, with 6 bases remaining between them. There are 14 residues in the CDR3. Germline V lookup: CDR1 ENHRY, CDR2 SYGVKD. The CDR3 nucleotides are TGTGCCATCAGTGAGTCGGTGGGCACCGGGGAGCTGTTTTTT. This encodes CAISESVGTGELFF.

J is TRBJ1-5 and V is TRBV19; 7 nucleotides match TRBD1. Germline V lookup: CDR1 LNHDA, CDR2 SQIVND (reference sequence). This CDR3 has 17 residues. The trim removed 6 bases at V and 6 bases at J, leaving 17 bases unmatched. The CDR3 DNA reads TGTGCCAGTAGACCCCCCACAAACAGGGGAAGCGGTCAGCCCCAGCATTTT. Its protein is CASRPPTNRGSGQPQHF.

The genes are TRBV3-1 (or the pseudogene TRBV3-2) and TRBJ1-1; no definite D call. Trimming removed 1 base at V and 8 bases at J, with 17 bases between. The CDR3 has 15 amino acids. In germline, CDR1 is LGHDT, CDR2 YNNKEL (reference sequence). The CDR3 here is CASSQGSVRFLEAFF. CDR3 in DNA: TGTGCCAGCAGCCAAGGATCCGTCCGATTCCTGGAAGCTTTCTTT.

The V call is TRBV18, the J call TRBJ1-1, with a weak D call TRBD1 (5 bases). The CDR3 extends over 14 amino acids. V lost 1 base and J lost 2, with 8 bases in between. CDR1 is KGHSH and CDR2 is LQKENI in the germline V gene. CDR3 amino acids: CASSPQGRNTEAFF. CDR3 bases: TGTGCCAGCTCACCACAGGGGCGCAACACTGAAGCTTTCTTT.

The chain recombines TRBV3-1 (or the pseudogene TRBV3-2) with TRBJ2-7, with D possibly TRBD1 on 6 matching bases. Germline CDR1 reads LGHDT; CDR2 reads YNNKEL (reference sequence). This CDR3 region has 14 residues. Trimming removed 1 base from V and 6 bases from J, with 13 bases in between. CDR3: CASSQGGRPAEQYF. The CDR3 coding sequence is TGTGCCAGCAGCCAAGGGGGGCGCCCCGCCGAGCAGTACTTC.